These 2 T cell receptor beta chains were all obtained from the same sample, sequenced in a study of OX40 agonist ivuxolimab in advanced cancers. The assay was immunoSEQ multiplex PCR, and TCRdb's table has in-frame clones only and misses some. The sample contains 55,000 to 65,000 clones, around four fifths of which appear only once. Here the sequenced sample was CD4+ or CD8+ T cells sorted from blood, taken in a trial of the OX40 agonist ivuxolimab. The receptor set was obtained from an adult with an advanced solid tumor such as melanoma, head and neck, liver or kidney cancer.

The V gene is TRBV30, the J gene TRBJ2-7; no reliable D call. V lost 1 base to trimming and J lost 2 bases, with 3 bases between them. Germline V gives CDR1 GTSNPN, CDR2 SVGIG (reference sequence). The CDR3 loop spans 11 amino acids. For the CDR3, the DNA is TGTGCCTGGAGTGGGGCCTACGAGCAGTACTTC. It specifies CAWSGAYEQYF.

V is TRBV27 and J is TRBJ2-3; possible D gene TRBD2, 5 bases. The CDR3 is 15 residues long. Germline CDR1 MNHEY, CDR2 SMNVEV (reference sequence). Trimming left V 2 bases short and J 0 bases short, with 9 bases between. The CDR3 reads CASSLRWTSTDTQYF. As DNA, the CDR3 is TGTGCCAGCAGTTTAAGGTGGACTAGCACAGATACGCAGTATTTT.